A selection of T cell receptor beta chains follows, all from one sample in a study of somatic mutations in cytotoxic T cells in rheumatoid arthritis. Using immunoSEQ multiplex PCR, the repertoire was profiled, and TCRdb retains in-frame clones only, with some absent. Of 18,000 or so clones in the sample, less than 85% were seen once. The sample taken for sequencing was CD8+ T cells sorted from blood. The receptors stem from a woman aged 60-70 years in good health. The CDR3 runs from the conserved cysteine through the conserved F or W. A D gene is named only where the DNA matches it firmly. The size entry is marked missing in some rows and otherwise reads once, few, many or a size class.

>TRBV18|NA|NA|TRBJ2-7
CASSLAGGVYEQYF
TGTGCCAGCTCACTGGCCGGAGGTGTCTACGAGCAGTACTTC
>TRBV2|NA|TRBD1|TRBJ1-1
CASTTGQGIEAFF
TGTGCCAGCACCACGGGACAGGGGATTGAAGCTTTCTTT
>TRBV4-1|once|NA|TRBJ1-1
CASSLGLAGTEAFF
TGCGCCAGCAGCCTCGGCCTGGCGGGAACTGAAGCTTTCTTT
>TRBV28|NA|NA|TRBJ1-3
CASSLSGNTIYF
TGTGCCAGCAGTTTGTCTGGTAACACCATATATTTT
>TRBV4-1|NA|TRBD2|TRBJ2-1
CASSQEVLAGGGNGNEQFF
TGCGCCAGCAGCCAAGAGGTCCTAGCGGGAGGGGGGAACGGCAATGAGCAGTTCTTC
>TRBV15|once|NA|TRBJ1-5
CATSRGGDGNQPQHF
TGTGCCACCAGCAGAGGAGGGGACGGCAATCAGCCCCAGCATTTT
>TRBV9|NA|NA|TRBJ1-2
CASSVQDRANYGYTF
TGTGCCAGCAGCGTACAGGACCGTGCTAACTATGGCTACACCTTC
>TRBV4-1|NA|TRBD2|TRBJ2-7
CASSQDPVSGRDNEQYF
TGCGCCAGCAGCCAAGATCCGGTCAGCGGGAGGGACAACGAGCAGTACTTC
>TRBV7-9|NA|NA|TRBJ2-1
CASRSGPSEQFF
TGTGCCAGCCGTAGCGGCCCTTCTGAGCAGTTCTTC
>TRBV27|NA|NA|TRBJ1-4
CASSPLGEREKLFF
TGTGCCAGCAGTCCGCTCGGGGAGCGGGAAAAACTGTTTTTT
>TRBV2|medium-sized|NA|TRBJ2-1
CASNTRSPYNEQFF
TGTGCCAGCAATACTCGGTCACCCTACAATGAGCAGTTCTTC
>TRBV5-1|NA|NA|TRBJ2-7
CASSLWDGLGYEQYF
TGCGCCAGCAGCTTGTGGGACGGCCTGGGGTACGAGCAGTACTTC
>TRBV7-7|few|NA|TRBJ1-4
CASSPRTGSNEKLFF
TGTGCCAGCAGCCCCAGGACCGGCAGTAATGAAAAACTGTTTTTT
>TRBV19|few|NA|TRBJ1-2
CASGTDGYTF
TGTGCCTCCGGGACGGATGGCTACACCTTC
>TRBV6-1|NA|NA|TRBJ1-1
CASSGHLNTEAFF
TGTGCCAGCAGTGGACACTTGAACACTGAAGCTTTCTTT
>TRBV7-9|NA|TRBD1|TRBJ1-6
CASSPDRGKKNSPLHF
TGTGCCAGCAGCCCGGACAGGGGCAAGAAGAATTCACCCCTCCACTTT
>TRBV5-8|NA|TRBD1|TRBJ2-7
CASSAPGQGGYEQYF
TGTGCCAGCAGCGCCCCGGGACAGGGGGGGTACGAGCAGTACTTC
>TRBV4-1|few|NA|TRBJ2-7
CASSLRLAGVEQYF
TGCGCCAGCAGCCTCCGCTTGGCAGGGGTAGAGCAGTACTTC
>TRBV5-8|NA|NA|TRBJ2-4
CASIEDRTSRQYF
TGTGCCAGCATCGAAGACAGGACCTCCCGTCAGTACTTC
>TRBV29-1|NA|NA|TRBJ1-5
CSVEDGVSQPQHF
TGCAGCGTTGAAGACGGGGTGTCACAGCCCCAGCATTTT
>TRBV19|NA|NA|TRBJ1-5
CASSIWGNSNQPQHF
TGTGCCAGTAGTATATGGGGAAATAGCAATCAGCCCCAGCATTTT
>TRBV2|NA|TRBD2|TRBJ2-7
CASSDPRTSGGPVKEQYF
TGTGCCAGCAGTGATCCCCGGACTAGCGGGGGCCCGGTCAAGGAGCAGTACTTC
>TRBV20-1|NA|NA|TRBJ2-7
CSASPRSEQYF
TGCAGTGCTAGCCCGAGGTCGGAGCAGTACTTC
>TRBV7-9|NA|TRBD2|TRBJ2-4
CASSDPFLAGLAKNIQYF
TGTGCCAGCAGCGATCCATTCCTAGCGGGCCTAGCCAAAAACATTCAGTACTTC